Each of the 18 T cell receptor beta chains below was sequenced from the same sample in a study of hypomethylating agent response in myelodysplastic syndrome. Measured with immunoSEQ multiplex PCR; TCRdb has only the in-frame clones, and not every one. The table includes roughly 4,000 clones, approximately 86% detected once. Here the sequenced sample was bone marrow, taken before or after starting hypomethylating agent treatment for myelodysplastic syndrome (not recorded which). These TCRs come from a human donor with myelodysplastic syndrome.

V is TRBV10-3 and J is TRBJ2-3; 7 bases are a match to TRBD1. With 3 bases clipped from V and 6 bases from J, the junction kept 6 bases outside the gene matches. The CDR3 runs to 14 residues. Germline V gives CDR1 ENHRY, CDR2 SYGVKD. The CDR3 sequence is CAISETGAADTQYF. The CDR3 bases are TGTGCCATCAGTGAAACAGGGGCTGCGGATACGCAGTATTTT.

The chain is built from TRBV5-4 and TRBJ2-1, with TRBD2 as a possible D gene (6 bases). Between the trimmed V and J ends, which lost 10 bases and 0 bases, there was a span of 17 bases. Germline assignment: CDR1 SGHNT and CDR2 YYREEE (reference sequence). This CDR3 contains 15 residues. CDR3 residues: CAGGNGANSYNEQFF. In DNA, the CDR3 is TGTGCCGGCGGGAATGGCGCGAACTCCTACAATGAGCAGTTCTTC.

This clone was counted between two and nine times. J is TRBJ2-2 and V is TRBV19, with 9 bases lining up with TRBD2. V dropped 4 bases and J dropped 4; count of bases not matched to a gene: 4. This CDR3 is built from 15 residues. The germline CDR1 and CDR2 sequences are LNHDA and SQIVND (reference sequence). The chain's CDR3 is CASSKAGGITGELFF. CDR3 in DNA: TGTGCCAGTAGTAAGGCGGGAGGGATCACCGGGGAGCTGTTTTTT.

The rearrangement joins TRBV18 to TRBJ2-5; D not resolved. Germline CDR1 reads KGHSH; CDR2 reads LQKENI. The CDR3 spans 13 residues. The V end was cut by 6 bases, the J end by 2 bases, with 10 bases between. The CDR3: CASSQDLQETQYF. Here the CDR3 DNA reads TGTGCCAGCTCTCAGGACCTTCAAGAGACCCAGTACTTC. Full variable domain (missing parts from reference TRBV18 and TRBJ2-5): NAGVMQNPRHLVRRRGQEARLRCSPMKGHSHVYWYRQLPEEGLKFMVYLQKENIIDESGMPKERFSAEFPKEGPSILRIQQVVRGDSAAYFCASSQDLQETQYFGPGTRLLVL.

This CDR3 reads CSVANRDRGRNGVGYEKLFF. In DNA form, the CDR3 reads TGCAGCGTTGCAAACCGGGACAGGGGGCGAAATGGCGTAGGGTATGAAAAACTGTTTTTT. V gene TRBV29-1 combines with J gene TRBJ1-4, with 12 bases fitting TRBD1. The CDR3 is 20 amino acids. V shed 4 bases and J 6 bases; nucleotides not matched to a gene: 21. The germline gives CDR1 SQVTM, CDR2 ANQGSEA.

The V and J genes are TRBV5-4 and TRBJ2-7, with 7 bases identical to TRBD2. This CDR3 is built from 15 residues. V gave up 1 base and J gave up 2 bases; unmatched junction bases: 6. The germline CDR1 and CDR2 sequences are SGHNT and YYREEE (reference sequence). CDR3 amino acids: CASSLRASGPYEQYF. The CDR3 coding sequence is TGTGCCAGCAGCTTGAGGGCTAGCGGCCCCTACGAGCAGTACTTC. The whole variable domain, filled in from reference TRBV5-4 and TRBJ2-7, reads ETGVTQSPTHLIKTRGQQVTLRCSSQSGHNTVSWYQQALGQGPQFIFQYYREEENGRGNFPPRFSGLQFPNYSSELNVNALELDDSALYLCASSLRASGPYEQYFGPGTRLTVT.

The V and J genes are TRBV6-5 and TRBJ1-2, with 9 bases lining up with TRBD1. Per the germline V gene, CDR1 is MNHEY and CDR2 is SVGAGI. The CDR3 has 14 residues. The J segment lost 7 bases and the V segment lost 4 bases, leaving 7 bases of the junction unmatched. CDR3 DNA sequence: TGTGCCAGCAGTTGGGACAGGGCCTGGGGTGGCTACACCTTC. Its protein is CASSWDRAWGGYTF.

The chain recombines TRBV6-1 with TRBJ2-5, with TRBD1 as a possible D gene (5 bases). The J call is in doubt because the DNA end fits TRBJ2-7 better. The CDR3 contains 13 residues. The germline V gene encodes CDR1 MNHNS and CDR2 SASEGT. The CDR3 bases are TGTGCCAGCGGGGCCAGCACCAAGTACGAGCAGTACTTC. Encoded protein: CASGASTKYEQYF.

The chain is built from TRBV19 and TRBJ2-1, with 8 bases identical to TRBD2. The junction had 6 bases not matched to a gene; V was cut back by 7 bases and J by 4 bases. There are 14 residues in the CDR3. The germline V gene encodes CDR1 LNHDA and CDR2 SQIVND (reference sequence). The CDR3 DNA reads as TGTGCCAGTAATTCCGGGAGGGGTTACAATGAGCAGTTCTTC. It is translated as CASNSGRGYNEQFF. Variable domain in full (rest from reference TRBV19 and TRBJ2-1): DGGITQSPKYLFRKEGQNVTLSCEQNLNHDAMYWYRQDPGQGLRLIYYSQIVNDFQKGDIAEGYSVSREKKESFPLTVTSAQKNPTAFYLCASNSGRGYNEQFFGPGTRLTVL.

CDR3 DNA: TGCGCCAGCAGTCCCCCCCGTGACAACCACCTGAACACCGGGGAGCTGTTTTTT. This encodes CASSPPRDNHLNTGELFF. The V and J genes are TRBV4-1 and TRBJ2-2; no clear D gene. Trimming took 6 bases from V and 1 from J, leaving 21 bases between them. CDR3 length equals 18 residues. Germline CDR1 is MGHRA and CDR2 is YSYEKL.

J is TRBJ2-1 and V is TRBV30; TRBD2 matches 12 bases. V lost 6 bases, J lost 9 bases, and 9 bases stayed unmatched. Germline CDR1 reads GTSNPN; CDR2 reads SVGIG (reference sequence). The CDR3 length is 14 residues. For the CDR3, the DNA is TGTGCCTGTCGACTAGCGGGAGTTCGGGGTGAGCAGTTCTTC. Its translation: CACRLAGVRGEQFF.

The chain joins TRBV5-1 to TRBJ2-7, with 8 bases identical to TRBD1. CDR3 length equals 14 residues. Germline CDR1 and CDR2: SGHRS and YFSETQ. V was pared by 1 base and J by 5 bases, with 5 bases of the junction left unmatched. CDR3 DNA sequence: TGCGCCAGCAGCTTGAGGGACAGGATCCACGAGCAGTACTTC. It yields the protein CASSLRDRIHEQYF.

The chain has TRBV29-1 and TRBJ2-1; 10 bases map to TRBD1. V lost 7 bases and J lost 4; bases outside the gene matches: 4. The CDR3 contains 13 residues. CDR1 and CDR2 (germline): SQVTM, ANQGSEA. The DNA for the CDR3 is TGCAGCGCCGGGACAGGGGTATACAATGAGCAGTTCTTC. Translating it yields CSAGTGVYNEQFF.

This clone was seen a handful of times. The chain joins TRBV13 to TRBJ1-2, with 7 bases lining up with TRBD1. The length of the CDR3 is 13 residues. In germline, CDR1 is PRHDT, CDR2 FYEKMQ (reference sequence). With V trimmed by 4 bases and J by 4 bases, 3 bases remained unmatched. This CDR3 is CASSSGTAYGYTF. CDR3 nucleotides: TGTGCCAGCAGCTCCGGGACAGCCTATGGCTACACCTTC.

The chain has TRBV13 and TRBJ2-7; 10 nucleotides agree with TRBD1. Germline V gene data show CDR1 as PRHDT and CDR2 as FYEKMQ (reference sequence). CDR3 length equals 15 residues. Trimming took 5 bases from V and 2 from J; bases not matched to a gene: 6. DNA of the CDR3: TGTGCCAGCAGCCCGAGGGACAGGGGCGCCTACGAGCAGTACTTC. The encoded protein is CASSPRDRGAYEQYF.

The chain employs TRBV7-2 and TRBJ2-1; 11 positions match TRBD2. The V and J ends lost 9 bases and 5 bases, in that order; junction bases with no gene match: 6. CDR1 SGHTA and CDR2 FQGNSA come from the germline V gene. This CDR3 has 14 amino acids. In DNA form, the CDR3 reads TGTGCCAGTAAGACTAGCGGGGTACACAATGAGCAGTTCTTC. It yields the protein CASKTSGVHNEQFF.

The chain employs TRBV11-3 and TRBJ2-7, with 7 bases aligning to TRBD1. This CDR3 is 14 amino acids long. Trimming cost V 4 bases and J 4 bases; bases outside gene matches: 7. Germline V lookup: CDR1 SGHNT, CDR2 YENEEA. The DNA for the CDR3 is TGTGCCAGCAGCTCGAGACAGGGCGCGTACGAGCAGTACTTC. This translates into CASSSRQGAYEQYF.

CDR3 amino acids: CASSPPVQRDTEAFF. In DNA form, the CDR3 reads TGTGCCAGCAGTCCCCCGGTCCAAAGGGACACTGAAGCTTTCTTT. The chain recombines TRBV28 with TRBJ1-1; D not resolved. Trimming shortened V by 5 bases and J by 3 bases, and 16 bases separated the two germline ends. Germline V gives CDR1 MDHEN, CDR2 SYDVKM. The CDR3 spans 15 residues.